This T cell receptor beta chain was sequenced for a study of cytomegalovirus exposure and HLA in healthy donors. Broader study findings: The finding came from a later analysis; first-cohort TCR clusters tended to co-occur in the roughly 110 validation repertoires. Reports indicated that the classifier achieved high specificity and sensitivity in diagnosing cytomegalovirus status. The study flagged some 180 TCR beta chains as cytomegalovirus-associated.

Repertoires were generated with immunoSEQ multiplex PCR, while TCRdb's copy carries only in-frame clones and drops some. In the table there are 150,000 to 200,000 clones, about 85% of which are singletons. Separate from the roughly 700-subject first cohort, the roughly 120-subject validation cohort was the one that the donors belonged to. Germline CDR1 reads SGDLS; CDR2 reads YYNGEE. The ends were cut back, 2 bases at V and 0 bases at J, with 16 bases in the middle. This CDR3 comprises 17 residues. As regards this clone: As yet, its antigen is unknown.

The chain links TRBV9 to TRBJ2-3; maybe TRBD2 (6 bases). What was sequenced was PBMCs. The receptor was isolated from a man between 18 and 35 years old in good health and CMV-seropositive. The CDR3 reads CASSVEGQYTSTDTQYF. Written as DNA, the CDR3 is TGTGCCAGCAGCGTGGAGGGCCAGTATACTAGCACAGATACGCAGTATTTT.